The 20 T cell receptor beta chains in this list originate from one sample, sequenced in a study of T-cell memory formation after mild COVID-19. Using its own MiXCR run on the 5' RACE reads, TCRdb lists one record per CDR3 protein. The sample lists roughly 300,000 distinct CDR3 sequences, about an eighth occurring once. Source material: PBMCs or a T cell subset sorted from them (not recorded which). Receptor source: a man in his late teens or twenties who had mild COVID-19 (a few samples of this study predate the infection). Cell type and time point are not known.

This clonotype was detected a few times. The chain combines TRBV29-1 with TRBJ2-2; 7 nucleotides agree with TRBD1. This CDR3 is built from 13 residues. Germline CDR1 reads SQVTM; CDR2 reads ANQGSEA. The ends lost 7 bases at V and 6 bases at J; junction bases unmatched: 8. CDR3 in DNA: TGCAGCGCCGAGACAGGGTCCCCCGGGGAGCTGTTTTTT. Its protein product is CSAETGSPGELFF.

This rearrangement joins TRBV4-1 to TRBJ1-1, with D possibly being TRBD1 (5 bases). The CDR3 spans 15 residues. From germline, CDR1 is MGHRA and CDR2 YSYEKL. Between the trimmed V and J ends, which lost 1 base and 10 bases, there was a span of 19 bases. The CDR3 spells CASSQVERSDGGAFF. CDR3 coding DNA: TGCGCCAGCAGCCAAGTTGAGAGGTCGGACGGGGGAGCTTTCTTT.

This chain joins TRBV4-3 and TRBJ1-4; D unclear. CDR3 size: 16 residues. Trimming took off 0 bases at V and 11 bases at J, with 19 bases between the two ends. The germline V gene encodes CDR1 LGHNA and CDR2 YSLEER. CDR3 residues: CASSQDSAYPVRKLFF. In nucleotides, the CDR3 is TGCGCCAGCAGCCAAGATTCGGCTTATCCGGTGCGGAAACTGTTTTTT.

This clonotype was detected a few times. The CDR3: CASSLTGQEGRGAFF. DNA for the CDR3: TGCGCCAGCAGCTTGACGGGACAGGAGGGACGCGGAGCTTTCTTT. J is TRBJ1-1 and V is TRBV5-1; 8 bases map to TRBD1. The V segment lost 1 base and the J segment 10 bases; nucleotides outside the gene matches: 12. The CDR3 consists of 15 residues. Germline lookup yields CDR1 SGHRS and CDR2 YFSETQ.

This clonotype was seen more than once but under ten times. The rearrangement links TRBV6-5 to TRBJ1-2; D may be TRBD1 (5 bases). The CDR3 has 13 residues. Germline CDR1 reads MNHEY; CDR2 reads SVGAGI. V was clipped by 0 bases and J by 7 bases, with 9 bases between them. The CDR3 DNA reads TGTGCCAGCAGTTACTCAGGGGTAACTGGCTACACCTTC. Its protein is CASSYSGVTGYTF.

J is TRBJ1-6 and V is TRBV9, with D maybe TRBD1 (5 bases). Trimming removed 3 bases at V and 5 bases at J, with 9 bases between. Germline V gene data show CDR1 as SGDLS and CDR2 as YYNGEE. This CDR3 contains 14 residues. This CDR3 is CASSGDGDNSPLHF. The CDR3, as DNA: TGTGCCAGCAGCGGGGACGGTGATAATTCACCCCTCCACTTT.

J is TRBJ2-7 and V is TRBV7-9; 8 bases are shared with TRBD2. This CDR3 is built from 15 residues. Germline assignment: CDR1 SEHNR and CDR2 FQNEAQ (reference sequence). Germline trimming cut 3 bases from V and 7 bases from J; bases unmatched to any gene: 11. For the CDR3, the DNA is TGTGCCAGCAGCTTCGCTCTGGCGGGGGGAAGGGAGCAGTACTTC. Protein product: CASSFALAGGREQYF.

This chain uses TRBV12-3 or TRBV12-4 with TRBJ2-1; 8 positions match TRBD2. V shed 5 bases and J 0 bases; nucleotides not matched to a gene: 6. The CDR3 has 16 residues. The CDR3 is CASSRTSGSSYNEQFF. CDR3 sequence (DNA): TGTGCCAGCAGTCGCACTAGCGGTAGCTCCTACAATGAGCAGTTCTTC.

This clonotype was counted between two and nine times. The chain uses TRBV7-8 and TRBJ1-1, with a tentative D call TRBD1 (6 bases). CDR1 is SGHVS and CDR2 is FQNEAQ in the germline V gene. V was pared by 5 bases and J by 5 bases, with 15 bases between. This CDR3 spans 14 amino acids. CDR3 loop: CASSLEGEGTEAFF. The CDR3 bases are TGTGCCAGCAGCCTCGAGGGGGAGGGGACTGAAGCTTTCTTT. Drawing the rest from reference TRBV7-8 and TRBJ1-1, the complete variable domain is GAGVSQSPRYKVAKRGQDVALRCDPISGHVSLFWYQQALGQGPEFLTYFQNEAQLDKSGLPSDRFFAERPEGSVSTLKIQRTQQEDSAVYLCASSLEGEGTEAFFGQGTRLTVV.

This clonotype was picked up one time. The CDR3 coding sequence is TGTGCCAGCAGCTTATCGACAGGGCTCTCACCCCTCCACTTT. Protein product: CASSLSTGLSPLHF. J is TRBJ1-6 and V is TRBV11-2; 7 positions match TRBD1. Germline loops: CDR1 SGHAT, CDR2 FQNNGV. The CDR3 contains 14 residues. The ends lost 2 bases at V and 10 bases at J; junction bases unmatched: 5.

V and J are TRBV7-6 and TRBJ1-5, with D unclear. Germline values: CDR1 SGHVS, CDR2 FNYEAQ. This CDR3 region has 15 residues. The V end lost 2 bases, the J end lost 4 bases, and 12 bases lay between the germline ends. CDR3 in amino acids: CASSLSTGLNQPQHF. The CDR3, as DNA: TGTGCCAGCAGCTTATCAACGGGGTTAAATCAGCCCCAGCATTTT.

Many counts were recorded for this clonotype. This sequence joins TRBV11-2 and TRBJ2-2; 8 bases align to TRBD2. Trimming at V came to 1 base and at J to 2 bases, leaving 6 bases not matched to a gene. This CDR3 spans 17 amino acids. Germline CDR1 is SGHAT and CDR2 is FQNNGV. CDR3 protein: CASSLVTSGGNTGELFF. Here the CDR3 DNA reads TGTGCCAGCAGCTTAGTGACCAGCGGGGGTAACACCGGGGAGCTGTTTTTT.

This clonotype was counted between two and nine times. The chain is built from TRBV9 and TRBJ2-5, with 7 bases aligning to TRBD2. CDR1 and CDR2 from the germline V gene are SGDLS and YYNGEE. The V gene end was trimmed by 4 bases and the J gene end by 4 bases; junction bases not matched to a gene: 7. There are 14 residues in the CDR3. The CDR3 region has the DNA TGTGCCAGCAGCCCTCCGGGAGGAGGAGAGACCCAGTACTTC. Protein sequence: CASSPPGGGETQYF.

This clonotype was observed a handful of times. The chain uses TRBV7-2 and TRBJ2-1; 10 bases are shared with TRBD1. The ends lost 5 bases at V and 8 bases at J; junction bases unmatched: 6. CDR3 length equals 14 residues. Germline values: CDR1 SGHTA, CDR2 FQGNSA. The CDR3 DNA sequence: TGTGCCAGCAGCCATCCGACAGGGGGCCATGAGCAGTTCTTC. Residues: CASSHPTGGHEQFF.

The rearrangement joins TRBV7-9 to TRBJ1-4; the D is unclear. The CDR3 sequence is 22 residues long. Germline CDR1 reads SEHNR; CDR2 reads FQNEAQ (reference sequence). The ends were cut back, 5 bases at V and 8 bases at J, with 39 bases in the middle. In nucleotides, the CDR3 is TGTGCCAGCAGCCCGGCGCTCCTGATTGATCGCGACGCTCTGATAAAAAGGGAAAAACTGTTTTTT. Translating gives CASSPALLIDRDALIKREKLFF.

The genes are TRBV24-1 and TRBJ2-1, with TRBD2 identical over 8 bases. Germline V CDR1 and CDR2: KGHDR, SFDVKD. The junction had 10 bases not matched to a gene; V was cut back by 4 bases and J by 3 bases. The CDR3 length is 17 residues. In DNA form, the CDR3 reads TGTGCCACCAGTGACTCGGTCGGGGGGGCGGTCTACAATGAGCAGTTCTTC. It is translated as CATSDSVGGAVYNEQFF.

This clonotype occurred a few times. The chain combines TRBV9 with TRBJ2-3; D ambiguous. V shed 3 bases and J shed 5 bases, with 7 bases lying between them. The CDR3 length is 12 residues. Germline V lookup: CDR1 SGDLS, CDR2 YYNGEE. The CDR3 sequence: CASSATGDTQYF. DNA for the CDR3: TGTGCCAGCAGCGCGACCGGAGATACGCAGTATTTT.

The J gene is TRBJ2-7, the V gene TRBV5-5; no firm D call. Germline CDR1 and CDR2: SGHKS and YYEKEE (reference sequence). Trimming removed 1 base at V and 2 bases at J, with 16 bases between. CDR3 length: 16 amino acids. CDR3 amino acids: CASSLLGSVLAYEQYF. The CDR3 nucleotides read TGTGCCAGCAGCTTGTTGGGATCGGTGTTAGCCTACGAGCAGTACTTC. Filled out from reference TRBV5-5 and TRBJ2-7, the complete variable domain reads DAGVTQSPTHLIKTRGQQVTLRCSPISGHKSVSWYQQVLGQGPQFIFQYYEKEERGRGNFPDRFSARQFPNYSSELNVNALLLGDSALYLCASSLLGSVLAYEQYFGPGTRLTVT.

The chain combines TRBV24-1 with TRBJ2-3; the D gene is possibly TRBD2 (5 bases). CDR3 size: 13 residues. CDR1 is KGHDR, CDR2 SFDVKD, per germline. The germline V and J ends were trimmed by 4 bases and 3 bases, with 7 bases remaining between them. CDR3 sequence: CATSDEGTDTQYF. The CDR3 DNA is TGTGCCACCAGTGACGAGGGTACAGATACGCAGTATTTT.

The rearrangement links TRBV2 to TRBJ2-1, with 11 bases lining up with TRBD1. V lost 6 bases to trimming and J lost 13 bases; unmatched junction nucleotides: 8. Looked up from germline, CDR1 is SNHLY and CDR2 is FYNNEI. CDR3 length equals 13 residues. CDR3 coding DNA: TGTGCCAGCAGACCTCCGGGACAGGGGGTTCAGTTCTTC. Amino acid sequence: CASRPPGQGVQFF. Filled out from reference TRBV2 and TRBJ2-1, the complete variable domain reads EPEVTQTPSHQVTQMGQEVILRCVPISNHLYFYWYRQILGQKVEFLVSFYNNEISEKSEIFDDQFSVERPDGSNFTLKIRSTKLEDSAMYFCASRPPGQGVQFFGPGTRLTVL.